This TCR beta chain was sequenced for a study of T cells in Graves' hyperthyroidism and ophthalmopathy. The table lists this clonotype with many counts. TCR beta CDR3 regions were amplified from RNA transcripts. The primer set for the first-round RT-PCR of the TCR CDR3 was HTBI. One entry per CDR3 protein results from TCRdb running MiXCR on the multiplex PCR reads. Of some 300,000 distinct CDR3 sequences listed, roughly 19% are singletons. The CDR3 runs to 18 residues. With 6 bases clipped from V and 2 bases from J, the junction kept 8 bases outside the gene matches. Germline assignment: CDR1 SNHLY and CDR2 FYNNEI.

The source of this sequence is a man aged 50 to 60 with Graves' ophthalmopathy. Sequencing was performed on blood. The rearrangement links TRBV2 to TRBJ2-1, with 15 bases that match TRBD2. CDR3 bases: TGTGCCAGCAGCGTGGGACTAGCGGGAGGCCTTACCTACAATGAGCAGTTCTTC. Translating it yields CASSVGLAGGLTYNEQFF. The variable domain in full, with the rest retrieved from reference TRBV2 and TRBJ2-1, is EPEVTQTPSHQVTQMGQEVILRCVPISNHLYFYWYRQILGQKVEFLVSFYNNEISEKSEIFDDQFSVERPDGSNFTLKIRSTKLEDSAMYFCASSVGLAGGLTYNEQFFGPGTRLTVL.